The source of this TCR beta chain is a study of T cells after yellow fever vaccination. TCRdb called the 5' RACE reads again in MiXCR, with one record for every CDR3 protein. Of approximately 450,000 distinct CDR3 sequences detected, around a sixth appear once; the ten largest clones hold roughly a sixth. CDR1 is LGHNA and CDR2 is YNFKEQ in the germline V gene. The trim removed 8 bases at V and 14 bases at J, leaving 3 bases unmatched. The CDR3 consists of 10 residues. The TCR was taken from a man between 18 and 29 years old who received the YFV17D yellow fever vaccine. Source: PBMCs, taken before the yellow fever booster vaccination. The chain couples TRBV4-2 to TRBJ1-6, with 7 bases that match TRBD1. The CDR3 DNA is TGTGCCAGCGGTCAGGGGGCCCTCCACTTT. It is translated as CASGQGALHF.